These 12 T cell receptor beta chains share one sample of origin, sequenced in a study of regulatory T cells in long-lasting Graves disease. Specified time point: newly diagnosed GD, antithyroid drugs for less than 3 months. After RNA was extracted from PBMCs, the TCR library was made from it. For TCR beta, libraries came from iRepertoire HTBI primers and Arm-PCR of CDR3 regions. TCRdb itself ran the multiplex PCR reads through MiXCR, one entry per CDR3 protein. The table has about 540,000 distinct CDR3 sequences, roughly 14% seen once. These same data were also listed under a study on T cells in Graves' hyperthyroidism and ophthalmopathy.

Here the sequenced sample was peripheral blood mononuclear cells (PBMCs), taken at new diagnosis, from a patient treated with antithyroid drugs. These receptors were obtained from a young man with Graves disease.

This chain joins TRBV10-3 and TRBJ2-3; D not resolved. Germline V gene data show CDR1 as ENHRY and CDR2 as SYGVKD. Between the trimmed V and J ends, which lost 0 bases and 2 bases, there was a span of 3 bases. The CDR3 is 13 amino acids. The DNA for the CDR3 is TGTGCCATCAGTGAGTCGCCCACAGATACGCAGTATTTT. It codes for CAISESPTDTQYF.

This clonotype was detected only once. The rearrangement joins TRBV5-5 to TRBJ1-1; D is uncertain. V was pared by 2 bases and J by 6 bases, with 11 bases between. CDR1 and CDR2 from the germline V gene are SGHKS and YYEKEE (reference sequence). CDR3 length: 13 amino acids. The CDR3 loop is CASSLLGEAEAFF. As DNA, the CDR3 is TGTGCCAGCAGCTTACTTGGCGAAGCTGAAGCTTTCTTT.

Many counts were recorded for this clonotype. The chain joins TRBV20-1 to TRBJ2-1; 7 bases align to TRBD2. After removal of 5 bases from V and 11 bases from J, the junction contained 12 bases not matched to a gene. This CDR3 has 13 residues. The V gene's germline CDR1 is DFQATT and CDR2 SNEGSKA (reference sequence). The CDR3 bases are TGCAGTGCTCCCCGAAGGGAGGGCGGGCAGCAGTTCTTC. It specifies CSAPRREGGQQFF.

This clonotype was picked up many times. The gene calls are TRBV5-1 and TRBJ2-1; D may be TRBD2 (6 bases). The CDR3 extends over 12 amino acids. V was clipped by 2 bases and J by 8 bases, with 8 bases between them. CDR1 is SGHRS and CDR2 is YFSETQ in the germline V gene. The DNA of the CDR3 is TGCGCCAGCAGCTTTAGCGGCGATGAGCAGTTCTTC. As protein: CASSFSGDEQFF.

This clonotype came up many times. The CDR3 loop is CASSPYQGNTEAFF. The CDR3 region has the DNA TGTGCCAGCTCACCGTACCAGGGGAACACTGAAGCTTTCTTT. The V and J genes are TRBV18 and TRBJ1-1, with D possibly matching TRBD1 (5 bases). Trimming removed 3 bases from V and 1 base from J, with 9 bases in between. The length of the CDR3 is 14 residues. CDR1 is KGHSH, CDR2 LQKENI, per germline.

This clonotype was recorded at least ten times. The chain has TRBV12-3 or TRBV12-4 and TRBJ2-2; D unresolved. Trimming stripped 2 bases from V and 4 bases from J, with 8 bases between. The CDR3 spans 14 residues. CDR3 nucleotide sequence: TGTGCCAGCAGTTTAAGGCGTCTCACCGGGGAGCTGTTTTTT. Protein: CASSLRRLTGELFF.

This clonotype showed up many times. The chain is built from TRBV2 and TRBJ2-5, with TRBD2 identical over 9 bases. The CDR3 spans 15 residues. The germline CDR1 and CDR2 sequences are SNHLY and FYNNEI. Trimming took 4 bases from V and 0 from J; bases not matched to a gene: 3. Here the CDR3 DNA reads TGTGCCAGCAGTGGGCCTAGCGGGAACCAAGAGACCCAGTACTTC. Translated: CASSGPSGNQETQYF.

This clonotype was seen ten or more times. The genes are TRBV29-1 and TRBJ1-5, with 8 bases fitting TRBD1. Losses at the gene ends were 6 bases for V and 11 bases for J; bases not matched to a gene: 12. CDR3 length: 13 residues. Germline V gene data show CDR1 as SQVTM and CDR2 as ANQGSEA. DNA of the CDR3: TGCAGCGTCCTGACAGGGGCCAGGGGGGCCCAGCATTTT. Amino acids: CSVLTGARGAQHF.

Only a few counts were recorded for this clonotype. V is TRBV20-1 and J is TRBJ2-3; tentatively, D is TRBD2 (5 bases). Germline loops: CDR1 DFQATT, CDR2 SNEGSKA (reference sequence). Trimming removed 6 bases at V and 6 bases at J, with 10 bases between. The CDR3 is made up of 11 amino acids. The CDR3 protein is CSAPSPDTQYF. In DNA form, the CDR3 reads TGCAGTGCCCCTAGCCCCGATACGCAGTATTTT.

This clonotype was seen at least ten times. The CDR3 nucleotides read TGCGCCAGCACCTGGAGGGGGGAGCTGTTTTTT. It encodes CASTWRGELFF. V is TRBV5-1 and J is TRBJ2-2; a possible D gene is TRBD2 (5 bases). The CDR3 runs 11 residues. Germline V gives CDR1 SGHRS, CDR2 YFSETQ. V was pared by 6 bases and J by 8 bases, with 8 bases between.

At least ten counts were recorded for this clonotype. V gene TRBV3-1 combines with J gene TRBJ2-5; 11 nucleotides align to TRBD2. The CDR3 has 15 amino acids. CDR1 LGHDT and CDR2 YNNKEL come from the germline V gene (reference sequence). V was clipped by 4 bases and J by 1 base; unmatched bases: 2. As DNA, the CDR3 is TGTGCCAGCAGCCGCGGGACTAGCGGCCAAGAGACCCAGTACTTC. Encoded protein: CASSRGTSGQETQYF.

V usage is TRBV5-1 and J usage is TRBJ2-5; possibly TRBD2 for D (5 bases). Germline-derived CDR1 and CDR2 are SGHRS and YFSETQ. The V and J ends lost 4 bases and 4 bases respectively, with 17 bases between them. CDR3 length equals 15 residues. Written as DNA, the CDR3 is TGCGCCAGCAGCGAAAAACAGCGGCGAGGAGAGACCCAGTACTTC. It translates to CASSEKQRRGETQYF.